This T cell receptor beta chain comes out of a study of blood T cells in healthy people across ages. Study background: About one barcoded beta molecule per two T cells came from capture by template switching.

Overall study findings and caveats: Naive CD4+ cells and diversity were both higher in long-lived donors than in aged donors.

PCR was performed a second time for about 7 to 12 cycles using a sample-barcoded 5' primer and a J-beta primer mix. TCRdb re-analysed the 5' RACE reads in MiXCR, keeping a single row per CDR3 protein. Here the sample spans 650,000 to 800,000 distinct CDR3 sequences, approximately 52% being singletons. V was clipped by 3 bases and J by 5 bases, with 10 bases between them. The V gene's germline CDR1 is SQVTM and CDR2 ANQGSEA. CDR3 length: 12 amino acids. In its sample, this clonotype was seen a few times. Its cognate antigen is unknown. This receptor was taken from an elderly woman in good health. The sequenced sample was blood. J is TRBJ2-5 and V is TRBV29-1; D is unclear. The CDR3 bases are TGCAGCGTTGACCCCTTTCAGGAGACCCAGTACTTC. The encoded protein is CSVDPFQETQYF.